This TCR beta chain stems from a study of T cells after yellow fever vaccination. TCR cDNA, made by 5'RACE template switching, carried an added universal primer site and UMIs. TCRdb re-derived calls from the 5' RACE reads in MiXCR, one entry per CDR3 protein. The table has about 220,000 distinct CDR3 sequences, 3.2% seen once. This receptor was obtained from a young man who received the YFV17D yellow fever vaccine. The sample was CD4+ T cells sorted from PBMCs, taken 10 days after the yellow fever booster vaccination.

The CDR3 DNA sequence: TGTGCCAGCACGGACAGTGGGGCCAACGTCCTGACTTTC. Its protein is CASTDSGANVLTF. V usage is TRBV6-1 and J usage is TRBJ2-6; tentatively, D is TRBD1 (6 bases). The CDR3 has 13 residues. Germline CDR1 reads MNHNS; CDR2 reads SASEGT. Between the trimmed V and J ends, which lost 7 bases and 3 bases, there was a span of 7 bases.